This T cell receptor (beta chain) was captured by sequencing in a study of T cell repertoires in cytomegalovirus infection. Study-wide background: It can be stated that public TCR beta signatures indicated CMV infection as well as a matching HLA type.

TCRdb re-analysed the reads in MiXCR, keeping a single row per CDR3 protein. The sample lists about 140,000 distinct CDR3 sequences; about 6.5% were seen once. With regard to this clonotype: Its antigen is as yet unknown. This clone may be a read error of a much larger clone one base away.

The study, taken as a whole, reports: HLA-C-restricted TCR beta clonotypes specific for CMV led the ex vivo response. The study identified carriers of CMV plus the relevant HLA from cumulative public TCR beta family frequency.

This CDR3 spans 12 amino acids. Germline loops: CDR1 MNHNS, CDR2 SASEGT. The sample taken for sequencing was PBMCs. The J gene is TRBJ2-7, the V gene TRBV6-1; TRBD1 matches 7 bases. This TCR derives from a human donor in good health (CMV status not recorded). Some clones in this sample may be carry-over from other donors' samples. CDR3 protein: CTSSFPGGEQYF. CDR3 in DNA: TGTACCAGCAGTTTCCCAGGGGGCGAGCAGTACTTC.